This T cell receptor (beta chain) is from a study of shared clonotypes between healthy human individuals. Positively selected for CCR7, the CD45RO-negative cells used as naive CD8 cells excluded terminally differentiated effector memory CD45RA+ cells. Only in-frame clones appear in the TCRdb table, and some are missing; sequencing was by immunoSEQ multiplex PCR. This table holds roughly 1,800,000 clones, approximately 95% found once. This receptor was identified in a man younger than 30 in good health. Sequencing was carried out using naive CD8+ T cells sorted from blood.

The CDR3 DNA reads as TGTGCCAGCAGCCCCCCGGGGGGCCCCTACGAGCAGTACTTC. Protein product: CASSPPGGPYEQYF. The chain links TRBV5-8 to TRBJ2-7; possible D gene TRBD2, 7 bases. The V gene lost 4 bases and the J gene lost 2 bases, with 13 bases spanning the gap. Germline assignment: CDR1 SGHTS and CDR2 YDEGEE. The CDR3 totals 14 residues. Using reference TRBV5-8 and TRBJ2-7 for the parts outside the CDR3, the full variable domain is EAGVTQSPTHLIKTRGQQATLRCSPISGHTSVYWYQQALGLGLQFLLWYDEGEERNRGNFPPRFSGRQFPNYSSELNVNALELEDSALYLCASSPPGGPYEQYFGPGTRLTVT.